This paragraph reports one TCR beta chain. Its specificity is unknown. The data were taken from a study of glioma-infiltrating T cells after dendritic cell vaccination. The length of the CDR3 is 15 residues. Germline assignment: CDR1 SGHKS and CDR2 YYEKEE (reference sequence). V was cut by 3 bases and J by 3 bases, with 13 bases left in between. The repertoire was sequenced with immunoSEQ multiplex PCR; TCRdb's copy has only in-frame clones and lacks some. The sample lists just under 85,000 clones; over 85% were seen once. General observations from the study: Patients with more pretreatment TILs had longer time to progression and survival.

The clonotype comes from a human donor with glioblastoma. The sequenced sample was blood, obtained before dendritic cell vaccination. The chain couples TRBV5-5 to TRBJ1-5, with D possibly TRBD1 on 6 matching bases. As DNA, the CDR3 is TGTGCCAGCAGCTCCTTGACAGGCGACAATCAGCCCCAGCATTTT. Protein sequence: CASSSLTGDNQPQHF.